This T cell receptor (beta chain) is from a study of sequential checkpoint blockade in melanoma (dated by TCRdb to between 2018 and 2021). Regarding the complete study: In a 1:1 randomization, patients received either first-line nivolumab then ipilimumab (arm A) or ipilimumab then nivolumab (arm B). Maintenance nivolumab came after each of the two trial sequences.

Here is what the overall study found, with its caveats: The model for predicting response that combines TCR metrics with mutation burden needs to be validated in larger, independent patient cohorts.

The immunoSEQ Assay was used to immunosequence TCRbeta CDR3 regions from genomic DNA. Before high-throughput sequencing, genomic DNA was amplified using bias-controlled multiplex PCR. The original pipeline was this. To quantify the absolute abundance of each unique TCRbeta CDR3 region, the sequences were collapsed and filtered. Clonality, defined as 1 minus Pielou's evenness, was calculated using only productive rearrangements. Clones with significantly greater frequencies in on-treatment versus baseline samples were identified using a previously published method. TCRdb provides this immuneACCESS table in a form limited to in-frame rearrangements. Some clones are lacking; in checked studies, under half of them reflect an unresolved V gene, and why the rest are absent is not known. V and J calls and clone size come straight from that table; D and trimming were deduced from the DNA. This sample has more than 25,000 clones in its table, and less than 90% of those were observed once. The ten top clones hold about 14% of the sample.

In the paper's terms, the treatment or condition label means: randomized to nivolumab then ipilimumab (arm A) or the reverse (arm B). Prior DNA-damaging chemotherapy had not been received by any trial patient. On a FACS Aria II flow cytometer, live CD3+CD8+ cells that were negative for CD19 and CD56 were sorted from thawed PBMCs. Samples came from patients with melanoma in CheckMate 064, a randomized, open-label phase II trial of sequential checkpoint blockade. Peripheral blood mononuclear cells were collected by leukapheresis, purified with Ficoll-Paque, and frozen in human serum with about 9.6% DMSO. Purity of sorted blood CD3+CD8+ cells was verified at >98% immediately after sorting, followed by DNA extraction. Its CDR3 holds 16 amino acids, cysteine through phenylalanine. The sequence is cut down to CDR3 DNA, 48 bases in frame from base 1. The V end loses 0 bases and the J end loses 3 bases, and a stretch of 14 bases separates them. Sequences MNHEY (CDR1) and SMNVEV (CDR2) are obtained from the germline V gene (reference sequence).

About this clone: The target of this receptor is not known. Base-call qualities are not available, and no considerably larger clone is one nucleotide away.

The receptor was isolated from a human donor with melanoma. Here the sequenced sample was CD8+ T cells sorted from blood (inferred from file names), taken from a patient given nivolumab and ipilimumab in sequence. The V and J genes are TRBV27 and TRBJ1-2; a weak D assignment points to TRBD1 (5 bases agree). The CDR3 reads CASSLSYRPGDYGYTF. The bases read TGTGCCAGCAGTTTATCATATCGACCGGGGGACTATGGCTACACCTTC.